The 31 T cell receptor beta chains in this list originate from one sample, sequenced in a study of cytomegalovirus exposure and HLA in healthy donors. Repertoires were generated with immunoSEQ multiplex PCR, while TCRdb's copy carries only in-frame clones and drops some. The profile covers roughly 350,000 clones, with just over 85% appearing a single time and around 0.8% taken by the ten largest. Input material: PBMCs. Receptors originate from a woman aged 18-35 years in good health and CMV-seronegative.

The chain combines TRBV6-5 with TRBJ1-2; tentative D call: TRBD1 (5 bases). Trimming shortened V by 5 bases and J by 4 bases, and 11 bases separated the two germline ends. The germline V gene encodes CDR1 MNHEY and CDR2 SVGAGI. This CDR3 has 13 residues. CDR3 bases: TGTGCCAGCAGTATCTCAGGGTTCTATGGCTACACCTTC. The encoded protein is CASSISGFYGYTF.

The J gene is TRBJ1-5, the V gene TRBV7-8, with 8 bases aligning to TRBD1. This CDR3 comprises 17 residues. Trimming cost V 1 base and J 3 bases; bases outside gene matches: 8. CDR1 is SGHVS, CDR2 FQNEAQ, per germline. CDR3 in amino acids: CASSLDFVTGVNQPQHF. DNA for the CDR3: TGTGCCAGCAGCTTAGATTTTGTGACAGGGGTCAATCAGCCCCAGCATTTT.

This clone was seen more than once but under ten times. The chain recombines TRBV5-6 with TRBJ1-2; TRBD1 matches at 7 bases. Trimming removed 5 bases from V and 6 bases from J; junction bases left unmatched: 10. In germline, CDR1 is SGHDT, CDR2 YYEEEE. CDR3 length: 14 amino acids. CDR3 sequence reads: CASRWRQGGDGYTF. CDR3 nucleotide sequence: TGTGCCAGCAGGTGGAGACAGGGAGGCGATGGCTACACCTTC.

The chain uses TRBV9 and TRBJ2-1, with 14 positions matching TRBD2. CDR3 length equals 16 residues. CDR1 and CDR2 from the germline V gene are SGDLS and YYNGEE. Germline trimming cut 4 bases from V and 6 bases from J; bases unmatched to any gene: 6. The CDR3 nucleotides read TGTGCCAGCAGCCTACAGGGACTAGCGGGAGTCAATGAGCAGTTCTTC. Translation gives CASSLQGLAGVNEQFF.

The rearrangement links TRBV15 to TRBJ2-7; D is unresolved. CDR3 size: 14 residues. Germline CDR1 LNHNV, CDR2 YYDKDF (reference sequence). With 0 bases removed from V and 7 bases from J, the gap between germline ends came to 13 bases. The CDR3 coding sequence is TGTGCCACCAGCAGAGATTTGGCGGCTTCGGAGCAGTACTTC. It translates to CATSRDLAASEQYF.

This chain links TRBV9 with TRBJ2-2, with D possibly TRBD2 on 6 matching bases. Germline V gene data show CDR1 as SGDLS and CDR2 as YYNGEE. The CDR3 contains 14 residues. V lost 0 bases and J lost 5, with 8 bases in between. For the CDR3, the DNA is TGTGCCAGCAGCGTAGGGGGGGAGACCGGGGAGCTGTTTTTT. Translation: CASSVGGETGELFF.

This chain links TRBV10-3 with TRBJ2-7, with 8 bases fitting TRBD1. V dropped 10 bases and J dropped 3; count of bases not matched to a gene: 11. The CDR3 extends over 14 amino acids. The germline V gene encodes CDR1 ENHRY and CDR2 SYGVKD. As DNA, the CDR3 is TGTGCCAGCGGGGTGAACACAGGGGGCTACGAGCAGTACTTC. Protein product: CASGVNTGGYEQYF.

The chain combines TRBV28 with TRBJ2-3, with 12 bases that match TRBD2. The V gene's germline CDR1 is MDHEN and CDR2 SYDVKM. CDR3 length: 16 residues. V trimming: 6 bases; J trimming: 2 bases; junction bases outside the gene matches: 6. The CDR3 loop reads CASRAGLAGYTDTQYF. CDR3 nucleotide sequence: TGTGCCAGCAGAGCCGGACTAGCGGGGTACACAGATACGCAGTATTTT.

The chain joins TRBV21-1 to TRBJ2-3; no check of the table's D call, TRBD1, against the DNA was made. TRBV21-1 represents a pseudogene. The CDR3 has 16 residues. CDR3 amino acids: CASSGPGQGVTDTQYF. The CDR3 DNA reads TGTGCCAGCAGCGGACCGGGACAGGGGGTCACAGATACGCAGTATTTT.

The J gene is TRBJ1-1, the V gene TRBV28, with a tentative D call TRBD1 (6 bases). Germline V gene data show CDR1 as MDHEN and CDR2 as SYDVKM. V dropped 6 bases and J dropped 1 base, with 9 bases sitting between them. This CDR3 contains 13 residues. DNA of the CDR3: TGTGCCAGCAGCCTAGGGGGGAACACTGAAGCTTTCTTT. Its protein is CASSLGGNTEAFF.

This chain connects TRBV7-2 to TRBJ1-2; D possibly corresponds to TRBD1 (6 bases). Germline CDR1 is SGHTA and CDR2 is FQGNSA. V shed 5 bases and J shed 7 bases, with 14 bases lying between them. This CDR3 contains 13 residues. The CDR3 DNA reads as TGTGCCAGCAGCCCGAACAGGGTGGCTGGCTACACCTTC. Protein sequence: CASSPNRVAGYTF.

V usage is TRBV15 and J usage is TRBJ1-4; no definite D call. Germline CDR1 reads LNHNV; CDR2 reads YYDKDF (reference sequence). The V end was cut by 0 bases, the J end by 8 bases, with 13 bases between. The CDR3 runs 15 residues. CDR3 residues: CATSRDLGPGEKLFF. The CDR3 coding sequence is TGTGCCACCAGCAGAGATCTGGGCCCTGGAGAAAAACTGTTTTTT.

V and J are TRBV5-1 and TRBJ1-1, with D unresolved. The CDR3 totals 14 residues. The germline gives CDR1 SGHRS, CDR2 YFSETQ. Trimming stripped 4 bases from V and 2 bases from J, with 12 bases between. The CDR3 nucleotides read TGCGCCAGCAGCCCCGGAGGCAAAAACACTGAAGCTTTCTTT. It is translated as CASSPGGKNTEAFF.

The chain is built from TRBV11-2 and TRBJ2-7, with a weak D call TRBD2 (6 bases). Trimming removed 2 bases at V and 3 bases at J, with 14 bases between. Germline V gene lookup returns CDR1 SGHAT and CDR2 FQNNGV. The CDR3 is made up of 15 amino acids. The DNA of the CDR3 is TGTGCCAGCAGCTTACTAGCGCCCAAACTCTACGAGCAGTACTTC. Translated: CASSLLAPKLYEQYF. The whole variable domain, remainder taken from reference TRBV11-2 and TRBJ2-7, is EAGVAQSPRYKIIEKRQSVAFWCNPISGHATLYWYQQILGQGPKLLIQFQNNGVVDDSQLPKDRFSAERLKGVDSTLKIQPAKLEDSAVYLCASSLLAPKLYEQYFGPGTRLTVT.

The chain links TRBV7-9 to TRBJ1-1; D is perhaps TRBD1 (5 bases). The CDR3 sequence is 11 residues long. CDR1 and CDR2 from the germline V gene are SEHNR and FQNEAQ (reference sequence). Trimming stripped 5 bases from V and 7 bases from J, with 8 bases between. The DNA for the CDR3 is TGTGCCAGCAGCCCCAGGGATGAAGCTTTCTTT. Amino acid sequence: CASSPRDEAFF.

The V and J genes are TRBV5-6 and TRBJ1-1, with 10 bases aligning to TRBD1. The CDR3 spans 15 residues. Trimming at V came to 0 bases and at J to 11 bases, leaving 10 bases not matched to a gene. CDR1 is SGHDT and CDR2 is YYEEEE in the germline V gene. The CDR3 reads CASSLAQRQGAEAFF. As DNA, the CDR3 is TGTGCCAGCAGCTTGGCCCAGAGACAGGGGGCGGAGGCTTTCTTT.

The chain recombines TRBV28 with TRBJ2-5, with a tentative D call TRBD1 (6 bases). Trimming stripped 3 bases from V and 5 bases from J, with 13 bases between. The V gene's germline CDR1 is MDHEN and CDR2 SYDVKM. This CDR3 is 14 amino acids long. The CDR3 loop is CASSLRGILETQYF. The CDR3 region has the DNA TGTGCCAGCAGTTTGAGGGGGATACTTGAGACCCAGTACTTC. The entire variable domain, with the rest obtained from reference TRBV28 and TRBJ2-5, is as follows: DVKVTQSSRYLVKRTGEKVFLECVQDMDHENMFWYRQDPGLGLRLIYFSYDVKMKEKGDIPEGYSVSREKKERFSLILESASTNQTSMYLCASSLRGILETQYFGPGTRLLVL.

The gene calls are TRBV27 and TRBJ2-1, with 9 bases lining up with TRBD1. Germline assignment: CDR1 MNHEY and CDR2 SMNVEV (reference sequence). With 4 bases clipped from V and 13 bases from J, the junction kept 8 bases outside the gene matches. The CDR3 contains 13 residues. CDR3 loop: CASSSTGGWIQFF. CDR3 DNA sequence: TGTGCCAGCAGTTCGACAGGGGGTTGGATACAGTTCTTC.

The rearrangement links TRBV27 to TRBJ2-3, with no clear D. The germline gives CDR1 MNHEY, CDR2 SMNVEV (reference sequence). The CDR3 runs to 14 residues. V was clipped by 4 bases and J by 6 bases, with 14 bases between them. The CDR3 protein is CASSSTGPWDTQYF. The CDR3 DNA reads as TGTGCCAGCAGTTCGACTGGCCCCTGGGATACGCAGTATTTT.

This chain uses TRBV15 with TRBJ1-2; D may be TRBD1 (5 bases). The length of the CDR3 is 15 residues. The V gene's germline CDR1 is LNHNV and CDR2 YYDKDF (reference sequence). V lost 5 bases to trimming and J lost 3 bases, with 16 bases between them. The chain's CDR3 is CATSGGRDSDYGYTF. CDR3 DNA sequence: TGTGCCACCAGCGGGGGGAGGGATTCTGACTATGGCTACACCTTC.

The V and J genes are TRBV27 and TRBJ1-1; 8 bases map to TRBD1. The CDR3 contains 15 residues. The J segment lost 2 bases and the V segment lost 1 base, leaving 3 bases of the junction unmatched. The germline CDR1 and CDR2 sequences are MNHEY and SMNVEV (reference sequence). The chain's CDR3 is CASSLLSGGNTEAFF. As DNA, the CDR3 is TGTGCCAGCAGTTTATTATCAGGGGGCAACACTGAAGCTTTCTTT.

About this clone itself: This clone may be a read error of a much larger clone one base away. The chain recombines TRBV11-1 with TRBJ2-3; the D gene is possibly TRBD2 (6 bases). Germline V gene lookup returns CDR1 SGHAT and CDR2 FQDESV (reference sequence). This CDR3 has 14 amino acids. V was pared by 9 bases and J by 2 bases, with 15 bases between. This CDR3 is CASKFSGVTDTQYF. CDR3 nucleotide sequence: TGTGCCAGTAAGTTTAGCGGAGTCACAGATACGCAGTATTTT.

The rearrangement uses TRBV6-5 and TRBJ2-7, with a possible D match to TRBD1 (6 bases). The germline gives CDR1 MNHEY, CDR2 SVGAGI. Trimming left V 8 bases short and J 4 bases short, with 15 bases between. The CDR3 totals 13 residues. The CDR3 protein is CASGDNGPYEQYF. Written as DNA, the CDR3 is TGTGCCAGCGGGGACAACGGACCGTACGAGCAGTACTTC.

The chain carries TRBV29-1 and TRBJ1-4, with TRBD1 matching over 7 bases. Germline V gives CDR1 SQVTM, CDR2 ANQGSEA. The CDR3 runs 13 residues. Unmatched junction bases numbered 6, after V lost 5 bases and J lost 6 bases. CDR3: CSVQGTAYEKLFF. Written as DNA, the CDR3 is TGCAGCGTTCAGGGGACAGCCTATGAAAAACTGTTTTTT.

J is TRBJ1-4 and V is TRBV5-1; TRBD1 aligns across 7 bases. The CDR3 spans 14 residues. The trim removed 4 bases at V and 7 bases at J, leaving 7 bases unmatched. Germline CDR1 and CDR2: SGHRS and YFSETQ. CDR3 sequence reads: CASSRDRATEKLFF. DNA of the CDR3: TGCGCCAGCAGCCGTGACAGGGCGACTGAAAAACTGTTTTTT.

The genes are TRBV27 and TRBJ2-7; D might be TRBD1 (5 bases). Germline V gives CDR1 MNHEY, CDR2 SMNVEV (reference sequence). Trimming shortened V by 6 bases and J by 3 bases, and 15 bases separated the two germline ends. CDR3 length: 14 residues. The CDR3 region has the DNA TGTGCCAGCAGGAGTATGGCAGGGTACTACGAGCAGTACTTC. It translates to CASRSMAGYYEQYF.

The chain combines TRBV18 with TRBJ1-4; TRBD1 matches 9 bases. Germline V lookup: CDR1 KGHSH, CDR2 LQKENI. This CDR3 is built from 16 residues. V lost 1 base, J lost 4 bases, and 4 bases stayed unmatched. The CDR3 DNA is TGTGCCAGCTCACCACGCACGGGACAGGGTAATGAAAAACTGTTTTTT. Translated, it gives CASSPRTGQGNEKLFF.

This clone was counted only a few times. The chain is built from TRBV7-2 and TRBJ2-7; the match to TRBD2 covers 12 bases. Trimming cost V 5 bases and J 2 bases; bases outside gene matches: 4. CDR1 SGHTA and CDR2 FQGNSA come from the germline V gene. CDR3 length: 15 residues. The CDR3 loop is CASSPWTSGTYEQYF. The CDR3 region has the DNA TGTGCCAGCAGCCCCTGGACTAGCGGGACCTACGAGCAGTACTTC.

The J gene is TRBJ1-2, the V gene TRBV28; D unresolved. The CDR3 is 14 residues long. Germline CDR1 MDHEN, CDR2 SYDVKM. Trimming shortened V by 7 bases and J by 8 bases, and 20 bases separated the two germline ends. The CDR3 is CASTLDTNDLGYTF. CDR3 DNA: TGTGCCAGCACCTTAGACACGAACGACCTCGGCTACACCTTC.

This clone appeared once. This chain links TRBV27 with TRBJ1-1; 8 positions match TRBD1. This CDR3 is 15 amino acids long. CDR1 is MNHEY, CDR2 SMNVEV, per germline (reference sequence). V was pared by 5 bases and J by 0 bases, with 5 bases of the junction left unmatched. Written as DNA, the CDR3 is TGTGCCAGCAGTCCGTGGACAGGGATGAACACTGAAGCTTTCTTT. Protein: CASSPWTGMNTEAFF.

The chain uses TRBV5-6 and TRBJ1-1; D is unresolved. The germline V gene encodes CDR1 SGHDT and CDR2 YYEEEE. CDR3 size: 14 residues. V lost 4 bases and J lost 6, with 16 bases in between. DNA of the CDR3: TGTGCCAGCAGCCCTTTCGGGTTTCTTCCTGAAGCTTTCTTT. Protein sequence: CASSPFGFLPEAFF.